This T cell receptor beta chain was obtained from a study of blood T cell repertoires in COVID-19. The germline V gene encodes CDR1 MNHEY and CDR2 SVGEGT. The ends were cut back, 2 bases at V and 4 bases at J, with 14 bases in the middle. This CDR3 comprises 15 residues. Sequenced by immunoSEQ multiplex PCR; TCRdb stores in-frame clones only, minus some. The repertoire holds 78,000 or so clones, with about 83% as singletons. Sequencing input: peripheral blood. This chain connects TRBV6-2 or TRBV6-3 to TRBJ1-1; tentative D call: TRBD1 (5 bases). This TCR was recovered from a human donor in a cohort sampled during active COVID-19. In DNA form, the CDR3 reads TGTGCCAGCAGTTACGGGACTCCCGGCGGCACTGAAGCTTTCTTT. Amino acid sequence: CASSYGTPGGTEAFF.